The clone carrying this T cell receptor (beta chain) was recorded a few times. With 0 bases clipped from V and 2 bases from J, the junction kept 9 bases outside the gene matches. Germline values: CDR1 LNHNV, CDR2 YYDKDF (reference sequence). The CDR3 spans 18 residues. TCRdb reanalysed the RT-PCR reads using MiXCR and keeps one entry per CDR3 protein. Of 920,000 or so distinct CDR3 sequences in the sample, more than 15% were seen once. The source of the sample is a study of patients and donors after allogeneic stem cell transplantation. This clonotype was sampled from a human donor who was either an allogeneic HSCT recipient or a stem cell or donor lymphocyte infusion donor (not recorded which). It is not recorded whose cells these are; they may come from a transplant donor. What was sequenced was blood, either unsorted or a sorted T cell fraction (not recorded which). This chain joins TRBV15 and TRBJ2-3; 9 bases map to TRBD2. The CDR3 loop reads CATSRDQLLAGPTDTQYF. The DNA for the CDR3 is TGTGCCACCAGCAGAGATCAATTGCTAGCGGGGCCCACAGATACGCAGTATTTT.